The rows below give T cell receptor beta chains drawn from one sample of a study of STAT5B mutations in CD4+ large granular lymphocyte leukemia. Only in-frame clones appear in the TCRdb table, and some are missing; sequencing was by immunoSEQ multiplex PCR. The sample includes roughly 48,000 clones, about 70% of them seen just once. Sequencing was done on a sample of CD4+ T cells from blood buffy coats. All receptors come from a human donor in good health. Each CDR3 is given with its conserved first and last residue. The D gene is left open where the match is weak. Not every row has a clone size; where given, it reads once, few, many or a size class.

v_call	clone_size	j_call	d_call	cdr3_nt	cdr3_aa
TRBV27	NA	TRBJ2-3	TRBD2	TGTGCCAGCAGTTTACTAGCGGGGGGTGGAAGAACAGATACGCAGTATTTT	CASSLLAGGGRTDTQYF
TRBV27	few	TRBJ1-5	NA	TGTGCCAGCAGTTTACGGGGGAGTGAGCCCCAGCATTTT	CASSLRGSEPQHF
TRBV2	NA	TRBJ1-5	NA	TGTGCCAGCAGTGAACAGGGAATGAATCAGCCCCAGCATTTT	CASSEQGMNQPQHF
TRBV6-5	NA	TRBJ2-1	TRBD2	TGTGCCAGCAGTTACACTAGCGGGGGGAACAATGAGCAGTTCTTC	CASSYTSGGNNEQFF
TRBV30	NA	TRBJ1-3	NA	TGTGCCTGGGCTTCGGGGGCGAGCTCTGGAAACACCATATATTTT	CAWASGASSGNTIYF
TRBV9	few	TRBJ1-1	NA	TGTGCCAGCAGCGTAGAGTGGTACACTGAAGCTTTCTTT	CASSVEWYTEAFF
TRBV7-9	few	TRBJ2-5	NA	TGTGCCAGCAGCTTGGGACATTGGGAGACCCAGTACTTC	CASSLGHWETQYF
TRBV6-5	NA	TRBJ2-3	TRBD2	TGTGCCAGCAGTACTAGCGGATCTAGCACAGATACGCAGTATTTT	CASSTSGSSTDTQYF
TRBV4-1	NA	TRBJ2-7	NA	TGCGCCAGCAGCCCGGATCCGGGGGCCAGGTACGAGCAGTACTTC	CASSPDPGARYEQYF
TRBV19	NA	TRBJ2-1	NA	TGTGCCAGTAGCGGGCCGGGGTGGGAGCAGTTCTTC	CASSGPGWEQFF
TRBV7-2	NA	TRBJ2-1	NA	TGTGCCAGCAGCCCCCGGACTACCCTCAATGAGCAGTTCTTC	CASSPRTTLNEQFF
TRBV28	NA	TRBJ2-6	TRBD2	TGTGCCAGCAGTTCCCCCGGGAGGTCTGGGGCCAACGTCCTGACTTTC	CASSSPGRSGANVLTF
TRBV6-1	NA	TRBJ1-6	NA	TGTGCCAGCAGTGAATCTCCTTCGGGAGGGAATCCCCTCCACTTT	CASSESPSGGNPLHF